A selection of T cell receptor beta chains follows, all from one sample in a study of cytomegalovirus exposure and HLA in healthy donors. Measured with immunoSEQ multiplex PCR; TCRdb has only the in-frame clones, and not every one. The sample contains under 200,000 clones, roughly 13% of which appear only once. The material sequenced was PBMCs. These receptors originate from a man in his fifties or sixties in good health and CMV-seropositive. Each CDR3 is given with its conserved first and last residue. The D gene is left open where the match is weak. Rows give clone size only sometimes, using once, few, many, or a class for an expanded clone.

v_gene,j_gene,d_gene,len,abundance,CDR3aa,CDR3nt
TRBV7-8,TRBJ2-6,NA,15,few,CASSLNPPGANVLTF,TGTGCCAGCAGCTTAAATCCCCCGGGGGCCAACGTCCTGACTTTC
TRBV5-4,TRBJ2-3,NA,12,few,CASSLERDTQYF,TGTGCCAGCAGCTTGGAGAGAGATACGCAGTATTTT
TRBV7-2,TRBJ1-5,TRBD1,15,few,CASSLQGDGNQPQHF,TGTGCCAGCAGCCTACAGGGGGATGGCAATCAGCCCCAGCATTTT
TRBV7-8,TRBJ1-1,NA,14,NA,CASSMLTGNTEAFF,TGTGCCAGCAGCATGCTGACAGGGAACACTGAAGCTTTCTTT
TRBV6-6,TRBJ1-3,NA,14,NA,CASSGRDSGNTIYF,TGTGCCAGCAGCGGGCGGGACTCTGGAAACACCATATATTTT
TRBV18,TRBJ2-5,TRBD2,15,few,CASSPEAGVRETQYF,TGTGCCAGCTCACCCGAAGCGGGGGTCCGGGAGACCCAGTACTTC
TRBV29-1,TRBJ2-2,TRBD1,14,few,CSAEQGAGTGELFF,TGCAGCGCTGAACAGGGGGCCGGCACCGGGGAGCTGTTTTTT
TRBV12-2,TRBJ1-5,NA,16,few,CASRPARGKEGQPQHF,TGTGCAAGTCGCCCAGCCCGGGGGAAGGAAGGTCAGCCCCAGCATTTT
TRBV2,TRBJ2-2,NA,15,few,CASSEAASYTGELFF,TGTGCCAGCAGTGAAGCGGCTAGCTACACCGGGGAGCTGTTTTTT
TRBV11-3,TRBJ1-3,NA,14,NA,CASTIGPGLNTIYF,TGTGCCAGCACCATAGGTCCGGGTCTAAACACCATATATTTT
TRBV4-2,TRBJ2-3,NA,14,few,CASSQDGIGEAQYF,TGTGCCAGCAGCCAAGATGGTATTGGGGAGGCGCAGTATTTT
TRBV19,TRBJ1-6,TRBD1,15,few,CASRTGGAYNSPLHF,TGTGCCAGTAGGACAGGGGGCGCCTATAATTCACCCCTCCACTTT
TRBV4-1,TRBJ2-1,TRBD2,16,NA,CASSHPASGGYNEQFF,TGCGCCAGCAGCCACCCCGCTAGCGGGGGCTACAATGAGCAGTTCTTC
TRBV19,TRBJ2-2,TRBD2,15,few,CASSILAGNTGELFF,TGTGCCAGTAGTATCCTAGCGGGGAACACCGGGGAGCTGTTTTTT
TRBV2,TRBJ2-5,NA,14,few,CASSGHSGGETQYF,TGTGCCAGCAGTGGACATTCAGGAGGGGAGACCCAGTACTTC
TRBV7-8,TRBJ2-5,TRBD2,15,NA,CASSKHGGAVETQYF,TGTGCCAGCAGCAAGCACGGGGGGGCCGTGGAGACCCAGTACTTC
TRBV7-9,TRBJ2-2,NA,15,NA,CASSFRRGNTGELFF,TGTGCCAGCAGCTTTCGGCGGGGGAACACCGGGGAGCTGTTTTTT
TRBV6-1,TRBJ1-1,NA,13,few,CASSGLTNTEAFF,TGTGCCAGCAGTGGACTGACGAACACTGAAGCTTTCTTT
TRBV28,TRBJ2-3,NA,14,few,CASSLDRKTDTQYF,TGTGCCAGCAGTTTAGACAGAAAAACAGATACGCAGTATTTT
TRBV7-9,TRBJ2-1,NA,15,few,CASSFQGRGYNEQFF,TGTGCCAGCAGCTTCCAGGGGCGCGGCTACAATGAGCAGTTCTTC
TRBV27,TRBJ2-6,NA,14,few,CASSFSSGANVLTF,TGTGCCAGCAGTTTTAGCTCTGGGGCCAACGTCCTGACTTTC
TRBV4-2,TRBJ2-3,NA,16,NA,CASSQGVVTSTDTQYF,TGTGCCAGCAGCCAAGGTGTCGTAACTAGCACAGATACGCAGTATTTT
TRBV5-1,TRBJ1-1,NA,12,few,CASSLTDTEAFF,TGCGCCAGCAGCTTGACAGACACTGAAGCTTTCTTT
TRBV5-1,TRBJ2-5,TRBD1,15,NA,CASSLGGQPEETQYF,TGCGCCAGCAGCTTGGGGGGACAGCCGGAAGAGACCCAGTACTTC
TRBV5-6,TRBJ2-1,NA,17,few,CASSLETLTFSYNEQFF,TGTGCCAGCAGCTTGGAGACACTTACCTTCTCCTACAATGAGCAGTTCTTC
TRBV30,TRBJ1-1,TRBD1,13,NA,CAWSVRGQGAAFF,TGTGCCTGGAGTGTAAGAGGTCAGGGGGCCGCTTTCTTT
TRBV4-3,TRBJ2-1,TRBD2,21,NA,CASSQGVTAGGPIKRYNEQFF,TGCGCCAGCAGCCAAGGGGTAACAGCGGGGGGGCCGATCAAGCGATACAATGAGCAGTTCTTC
TRBV18,TRBJ1-1,NA,15,few,CASSTYRVGNTEAFF,TGTGCCAGCTCAACGTACAGGGTAGGGAACACTGAAGCTTTCTTT
TRBV6-6,TRBJ1-5,NA,14,once,CASSYLGADQPQHF,TGTGCCAGCAGTTACCTAGGGGCGGATCAGCCCCAGCATTTT
TRBV7-2,TRBJ2-1,TRBD2,14,NA,CASSFGLAGFEQFF,TGTGCCAGCAGCTTCGGACTAGCGGGGTTTGAGCAGTTCTTC
TRBV13,TRBJ2-3,NA,13,NA,CASSRTTTDTQYF,TGTGCCAGCAGCCGAACTACGACAGATACGCAGTATTTT
TRBV6-4,TRBJ2-3,NA,15,NA,CASRNSLATTDTQYF,TGTGCCAGCAGGAACTCGCTAGCTACCACAGATACGCAGTATTTT
TRBV9,TRBJ2-3,TRBD2,14,NA,CASSSVGGLDTQYF,TGTGCCAGCAGCTCAGTGGGAGGGCTAGATACGCAGTATTTT
TRBV19,TRBJ2-5,NA,16,NA,CASSIGVARHQETQYF,TGTGCCAGTAGTATAGGGGTGGCCAGGCACCAAGAGACCCAGTACTTC
TRBV5-1,TRBJ2-7,TRBD1,14,NA,CASSPSGTDYEQYF,TGCGCCAGCAGCCCCTCCGGGACAGATTACGAGCAGTACTTC
TRBV6-6,TRBJ1-1,NA,13,NA,CASSYSIRAEAFF,TGTGCCAGCAGTTACTCGATCAGGGCTGAAGCTTTCTTT
TRBV5-5,TRBJ1-2,TRBD1,14,NA,CASVIGTGEDGYTF,TGTGCCAGCGTTATAGGGACAGGGGAGGATGGCTACACCTTC
TRBV12-5,TRBJ2-5,TRBD2,16,NA,CASGLSGSGGVKTQYF,TGTGCTAGTGGTTTGTCGGGTAGCGGGGGGGTTAAGACCCAGTACTTC
TRBV7-9,TRBJ2-5,TRBD1,16,NA,CASSLGDRGGEETQYF,TGTGCCAGCAGCTTAGGGGACAGGGGCGGAGAAGAGACCCAGTACTTC
TRBV13,TRBJ1-1,TRBD1,14,few,CASRHRGSGTEAFF,TGTGCCAGCAGGCACAGGGGGTCGGGCACTGAAGCTTTCTTT
TRBV19,TRBJ2-5,NA,15,few,CASSTSTGYQETQYF,TGTGCCAGTAGTACATCCACAGGGTACCAAGAGACCCAGTACTTC
TRBV21-1,TRBJ1-1,NA,12,NA,CASRMPRTEAFF,TGTGCCAGCAGAATGCCGAGAACTGAAGCTTTCTTT
TRBV18,TRBJ1-1,NA,14,few,CASSPRDGGEGAFF,TGTGCCAGCTCACCCCGGGACGGGGGAGAAGGAGCTTTCTTT
TRBV7-9,TRBJ2-3,NA,15,NA,CASRGGRGGTDTQYF,TGTGCCAGCAGAGGTGGCAGGGGAGGCACAGATACGCAGTATTTT
TRBV29-1,TRBJ2-3,TRBD1,14,NA,CSARTGGSTDTQYF,TGCAGCGCCAGGACAGGGGGGAGCACAGATACGCAGTATTTT
TRBV6-6,TRBJ2-5,NA,15,NA,CASSFSDGVQGTQYF,TGTGCCAGCAGTTTCTCGGACGGGGTCCAAGGGACCCAGTACTTC